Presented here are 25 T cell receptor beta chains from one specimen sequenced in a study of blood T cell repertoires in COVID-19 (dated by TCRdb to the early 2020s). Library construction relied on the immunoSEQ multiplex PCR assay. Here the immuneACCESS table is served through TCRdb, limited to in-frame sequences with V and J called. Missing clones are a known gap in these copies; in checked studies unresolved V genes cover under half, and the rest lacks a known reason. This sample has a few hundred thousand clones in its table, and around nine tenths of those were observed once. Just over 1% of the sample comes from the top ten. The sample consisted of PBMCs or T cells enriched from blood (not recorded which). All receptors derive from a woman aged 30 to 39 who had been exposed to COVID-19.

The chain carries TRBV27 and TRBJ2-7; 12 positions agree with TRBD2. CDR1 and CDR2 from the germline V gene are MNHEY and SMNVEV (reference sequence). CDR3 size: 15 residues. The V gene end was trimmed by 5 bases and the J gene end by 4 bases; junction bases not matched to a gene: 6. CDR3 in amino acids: CASSVLGTSGYEQYF. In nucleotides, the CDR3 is TGTGCCAGCAGTGTGTTGGGGACTAGCGGGTACGAGCAGTACTTC.

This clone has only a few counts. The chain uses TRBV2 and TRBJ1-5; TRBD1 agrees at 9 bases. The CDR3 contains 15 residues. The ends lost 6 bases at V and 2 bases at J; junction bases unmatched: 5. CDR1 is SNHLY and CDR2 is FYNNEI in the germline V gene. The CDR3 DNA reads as TGTGCCAGCAGGGAACAGGGGGCGGGCAATCAGCCCCAGCATTTT. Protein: CASREQGAGNQPQHF.

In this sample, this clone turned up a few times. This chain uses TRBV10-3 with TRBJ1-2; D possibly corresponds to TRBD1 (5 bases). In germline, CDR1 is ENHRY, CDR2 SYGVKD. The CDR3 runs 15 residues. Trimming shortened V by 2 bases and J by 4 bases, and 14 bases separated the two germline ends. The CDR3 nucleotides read TGTGCCATCAGTGAGAATGGTGGGGGGTCCTATGGCTACACCTTC. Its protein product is CAISENGGGSYGYTF.

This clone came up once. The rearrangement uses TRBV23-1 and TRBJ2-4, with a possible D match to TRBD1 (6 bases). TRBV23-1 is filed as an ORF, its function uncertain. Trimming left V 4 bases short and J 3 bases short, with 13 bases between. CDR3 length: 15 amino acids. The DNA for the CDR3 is TGCGCCAGCAGTCGCTCTCGGGACAACAAAAACATTCAGTACTTC. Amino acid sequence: CASSRSRDNKNIQYF.

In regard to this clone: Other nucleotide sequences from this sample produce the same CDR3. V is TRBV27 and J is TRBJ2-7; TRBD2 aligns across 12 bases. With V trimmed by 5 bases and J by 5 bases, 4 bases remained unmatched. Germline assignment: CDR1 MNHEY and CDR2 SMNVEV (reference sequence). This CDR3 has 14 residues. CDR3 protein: CASSPRLAGDEQYF. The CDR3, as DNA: TGTGCCAGCAGTCCACGACTAGCGGGAGACGAGCAGTACTTC.

The CDR3 nucleotides are TGTGCCAGCAGCCCACACGGACTACCCGGAAACACCATATATTTT. It translates to CASSPHGLPGNTIYF. V gene TRBV6-5 combines with J gene TRBJ1-3, with D unclear. Trimming took 6 bases from V and 4 from J, leaving 16 bases between them. The CDR3 spans 15 residues. In germline, CDR1 is MNHEY, CDR2 SVGAGI.

This CDR3 reads CASSLLGGASYGYTF. The CDR3 DNA follows: TGTGCCAGCAGTTTATTAGGGGGCGCGAGCTATGGCTACACCTTC. This chain connects TRBV27 to TRBJ1-2; 7 nucleotides agree with TRBD1. Trimming took 1 base from V and 4 from J; bases not matched to a gene: 6. CDR1 is MNHEY, CDR2 SMNVEV, per germline (reference sequence). This CDR3 spans 15 amino acids.

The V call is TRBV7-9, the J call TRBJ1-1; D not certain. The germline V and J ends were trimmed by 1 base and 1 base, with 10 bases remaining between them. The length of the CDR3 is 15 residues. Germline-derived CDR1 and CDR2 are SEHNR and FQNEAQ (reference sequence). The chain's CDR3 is CASSLVRDKNTEAFF. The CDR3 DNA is TGTGCCAGCAGCTTAGTTCGAGACAAGAACACTGAAGCTTTCTTT. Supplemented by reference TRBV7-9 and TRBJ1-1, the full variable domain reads DTGVSQNPRHKITKRGQNVTFRCDPISEHNRLYWYRQTLGQGPEFLTYFQNEAQLEKSRLLSDRFSAERPKGSFSTLEIQRTEQGDSAMYLCASSLVRDKNTEAFFGQGTRLTVV.

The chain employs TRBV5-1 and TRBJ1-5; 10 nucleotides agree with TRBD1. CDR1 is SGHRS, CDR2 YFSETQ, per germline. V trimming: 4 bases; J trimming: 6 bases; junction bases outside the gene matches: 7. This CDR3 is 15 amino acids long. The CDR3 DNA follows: TGCGCCAGCAGCATTGGGACAGGGGATGCTCAGCCCCAGCATTTT. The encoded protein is CASSIGTGDAQPQHF.

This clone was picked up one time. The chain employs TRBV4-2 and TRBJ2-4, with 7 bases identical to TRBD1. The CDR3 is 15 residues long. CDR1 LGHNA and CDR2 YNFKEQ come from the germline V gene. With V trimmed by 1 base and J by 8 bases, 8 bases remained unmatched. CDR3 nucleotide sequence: TGTGCCAGCAGCCAAGCCCTGACAGGGTCGGACATTCAGTACTTC. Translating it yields CASSQALTGSDIQYF.

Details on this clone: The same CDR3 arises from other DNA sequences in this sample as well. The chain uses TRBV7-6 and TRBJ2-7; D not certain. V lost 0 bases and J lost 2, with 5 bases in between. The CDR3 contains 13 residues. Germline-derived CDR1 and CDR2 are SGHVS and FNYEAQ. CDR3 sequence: CASSLASAYEQYF. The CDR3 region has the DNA TGTGCCAGCAGCTTAGCCAGCGCCTACGAGCAGTACTTC.

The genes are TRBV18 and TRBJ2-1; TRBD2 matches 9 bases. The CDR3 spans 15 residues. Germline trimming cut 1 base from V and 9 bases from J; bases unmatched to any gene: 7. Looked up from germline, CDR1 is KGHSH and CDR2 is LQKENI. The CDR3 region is CASSPRSAGGGEQFF. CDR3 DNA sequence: TGTGCCAGCTCACCACGGTCGGCGGGAGGGGGTGAGCAGTTCTTC.

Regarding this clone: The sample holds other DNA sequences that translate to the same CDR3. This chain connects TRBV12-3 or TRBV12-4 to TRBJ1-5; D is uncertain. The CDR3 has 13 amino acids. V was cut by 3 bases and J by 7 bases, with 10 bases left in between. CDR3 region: CASSFRDRQPQHF. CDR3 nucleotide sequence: TGTGCCAGCAGTTTTCGGGATCGACAGCCCCAGCATTTT.

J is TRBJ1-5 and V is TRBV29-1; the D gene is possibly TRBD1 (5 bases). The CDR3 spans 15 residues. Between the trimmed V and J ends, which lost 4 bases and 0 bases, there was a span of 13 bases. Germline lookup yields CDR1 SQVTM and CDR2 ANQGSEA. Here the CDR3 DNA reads TGCAGCGTTGTGGCAGGGAAAGGTAGCAATCAGCCCCAGCATTTT. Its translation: CSVVAGKGSNQPQHF.

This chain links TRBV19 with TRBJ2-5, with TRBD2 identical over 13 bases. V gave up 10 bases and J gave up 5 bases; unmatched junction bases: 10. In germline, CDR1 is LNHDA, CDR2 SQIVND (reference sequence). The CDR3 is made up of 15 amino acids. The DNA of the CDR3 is TGTGCCACCGCGGGACTAGCGGGGAGGGATGAGACCCAGTACTTC. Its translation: CATAGLAGRDETQYF.

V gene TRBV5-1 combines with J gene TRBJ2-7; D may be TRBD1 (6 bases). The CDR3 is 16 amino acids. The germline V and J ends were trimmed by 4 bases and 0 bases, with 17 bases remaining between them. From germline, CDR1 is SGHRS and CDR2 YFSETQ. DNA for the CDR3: TGCGCCAGCAGCCTGCCCCCGGGACAACTCTCCTACGAGCAGTACTTC. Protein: CASSLPPGQLSYEQYF.

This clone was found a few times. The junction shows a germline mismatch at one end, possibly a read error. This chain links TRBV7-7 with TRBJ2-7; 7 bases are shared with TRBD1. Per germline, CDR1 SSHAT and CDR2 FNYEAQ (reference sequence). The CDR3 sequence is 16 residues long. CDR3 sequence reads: CASSLGEVSGGYEQYF. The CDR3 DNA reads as TGTGCTAGCAGCTTAGGCGAGGTGTCAGGGGGATACGAGCAGTACTTC.

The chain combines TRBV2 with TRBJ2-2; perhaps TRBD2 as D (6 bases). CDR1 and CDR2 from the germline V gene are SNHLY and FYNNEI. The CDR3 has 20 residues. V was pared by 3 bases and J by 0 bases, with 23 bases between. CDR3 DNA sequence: TGTGCCAGCAGTGAGCCCGAGAGACGGAGAGGAGGGCCGAACACCGGGGAGCTGTTTTTT. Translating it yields CASSEPERRRGGPNTGELFF.

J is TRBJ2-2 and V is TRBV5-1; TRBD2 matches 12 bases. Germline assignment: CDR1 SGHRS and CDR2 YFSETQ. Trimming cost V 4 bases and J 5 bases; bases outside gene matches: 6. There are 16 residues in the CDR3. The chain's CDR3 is CASSIRLAGATGELFF. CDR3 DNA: TGCGCCAGCAGCATAAGACTAGCGGGAGCAACCGGGGAGCTGTTTTTT.

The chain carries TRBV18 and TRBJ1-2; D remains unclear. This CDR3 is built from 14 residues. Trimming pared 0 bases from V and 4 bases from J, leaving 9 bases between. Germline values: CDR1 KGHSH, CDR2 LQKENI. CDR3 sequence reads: CASSPPEEPYGYTF. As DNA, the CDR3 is TGTGCCAGCTCACCACCGGAGGAACCCTATGGCTACACCTTC.

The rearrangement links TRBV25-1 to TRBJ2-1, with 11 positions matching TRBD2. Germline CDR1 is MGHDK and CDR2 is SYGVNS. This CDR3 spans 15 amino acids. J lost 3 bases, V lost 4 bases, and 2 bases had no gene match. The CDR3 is CASSGLAGHYNEQFF. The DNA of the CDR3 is TGTGCCAGCAGTGGACTAGCGGGACACTACAATGAGCAGTTCTTC.

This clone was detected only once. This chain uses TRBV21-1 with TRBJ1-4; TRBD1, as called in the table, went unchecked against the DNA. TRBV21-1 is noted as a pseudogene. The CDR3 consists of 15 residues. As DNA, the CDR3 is TGTGCCAGCAGCAGAACCGGGACAGATAATGAAAAACTGTTTTTT. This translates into CASSRTGTDNEKLFF.

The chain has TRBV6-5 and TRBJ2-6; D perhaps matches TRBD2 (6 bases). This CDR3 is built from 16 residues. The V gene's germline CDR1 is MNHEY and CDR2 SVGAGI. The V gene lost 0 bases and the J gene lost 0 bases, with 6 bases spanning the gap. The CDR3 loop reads CASSYSEGSGANVLTF. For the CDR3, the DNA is TGTGCCAGCAGTTACTCGGAGGGCTCTGGGGCCAACGTCCTGACTTTC.

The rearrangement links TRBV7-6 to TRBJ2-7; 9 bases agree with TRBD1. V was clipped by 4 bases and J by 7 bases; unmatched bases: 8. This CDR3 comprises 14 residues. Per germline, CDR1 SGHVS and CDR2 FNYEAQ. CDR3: CASSSWSGTGEQYF. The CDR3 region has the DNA TGTGCCAGCAGCTCCTGGAGCGGGACAGGGGAGCAGTACTTC.

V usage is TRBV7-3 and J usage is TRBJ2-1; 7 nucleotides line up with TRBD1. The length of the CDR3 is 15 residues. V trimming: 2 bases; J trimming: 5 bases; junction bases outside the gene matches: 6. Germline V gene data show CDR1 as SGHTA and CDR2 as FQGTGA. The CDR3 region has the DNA TGTGCCAGCAGCTTATACGGACAGGTGAACAATGAGCAGTTCTTC. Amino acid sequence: CASSLYGQVNNEQFF.